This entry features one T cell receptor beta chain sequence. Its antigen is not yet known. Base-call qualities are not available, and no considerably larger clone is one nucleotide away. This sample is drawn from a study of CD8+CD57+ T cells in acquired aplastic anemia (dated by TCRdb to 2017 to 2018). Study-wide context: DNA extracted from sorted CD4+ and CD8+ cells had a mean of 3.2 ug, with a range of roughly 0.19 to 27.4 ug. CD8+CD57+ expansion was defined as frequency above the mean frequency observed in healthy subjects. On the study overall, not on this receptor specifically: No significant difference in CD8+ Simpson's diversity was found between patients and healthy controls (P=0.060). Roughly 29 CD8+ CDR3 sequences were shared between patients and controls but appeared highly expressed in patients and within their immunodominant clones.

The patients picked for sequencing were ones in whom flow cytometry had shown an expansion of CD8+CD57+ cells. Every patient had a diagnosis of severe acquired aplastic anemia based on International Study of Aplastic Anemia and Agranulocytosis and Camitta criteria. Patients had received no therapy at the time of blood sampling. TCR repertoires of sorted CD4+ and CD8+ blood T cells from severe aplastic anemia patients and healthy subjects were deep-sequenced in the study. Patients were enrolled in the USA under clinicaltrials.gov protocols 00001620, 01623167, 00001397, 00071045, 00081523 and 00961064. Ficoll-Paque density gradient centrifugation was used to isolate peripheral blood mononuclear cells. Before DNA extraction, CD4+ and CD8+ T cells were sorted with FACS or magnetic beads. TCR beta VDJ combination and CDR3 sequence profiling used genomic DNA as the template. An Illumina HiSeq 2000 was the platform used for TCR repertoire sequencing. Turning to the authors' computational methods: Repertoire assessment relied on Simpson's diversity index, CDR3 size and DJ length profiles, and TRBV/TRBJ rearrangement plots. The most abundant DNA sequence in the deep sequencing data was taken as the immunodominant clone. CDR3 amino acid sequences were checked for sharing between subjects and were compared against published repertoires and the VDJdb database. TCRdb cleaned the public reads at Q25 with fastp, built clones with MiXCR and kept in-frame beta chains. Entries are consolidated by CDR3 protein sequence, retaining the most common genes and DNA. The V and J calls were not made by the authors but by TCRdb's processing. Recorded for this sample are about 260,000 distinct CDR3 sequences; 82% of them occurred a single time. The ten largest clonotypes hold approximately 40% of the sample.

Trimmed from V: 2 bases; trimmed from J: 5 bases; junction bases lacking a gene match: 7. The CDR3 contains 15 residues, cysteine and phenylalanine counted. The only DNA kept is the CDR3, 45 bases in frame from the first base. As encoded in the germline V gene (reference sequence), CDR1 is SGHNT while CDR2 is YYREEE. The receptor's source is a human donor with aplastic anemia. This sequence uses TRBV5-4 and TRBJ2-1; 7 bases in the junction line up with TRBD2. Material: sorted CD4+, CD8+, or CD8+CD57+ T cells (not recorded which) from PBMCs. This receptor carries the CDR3 CASSFTIAGHNEQFF. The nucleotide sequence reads TGTGCCAGCAGCTTTACTATAGCGGGCCACAATGAGCAGTTCTTC.